This is a list of T cell receptor beta chains from one sample in a study of T cells in Graves' hyperthyroidism and ophthalmopathy. TCRdb called the multiplex PCR reads again in MiXCR, with one record for every CDR3 protein. The sample lists roughly 100,000 distinct CDR3 sequences, around 40% occurring once. Sequenced input: peripheral blood or thyroid tissue (not recorded which). Receptors originate from a woman aged 25 to 45 with Graves' hyperthyroidism. CDR3s include the opening cysteine and the closing phenylalanine or tryptophan. The D gene is left open where the match is weak. Expanded clones are given a class, and other clones once, few, many or no size at all.

V gene: TRBV7-2; clone size: NA; J gene: TRBJ1-2; D gene: NA; CDR3 DNA: TGTGCCAGCAGCCAGATATGGGCGAACTATGGCTACACCTTC; CDR3 protein: CASSQIWANYGYTF
V gene: TRBV20-1; clone size: NA; J gene: TRBJ2-5; D gene: TRBD2; CDR3 DNA: TGCAGTGCCCTCCTGGGAAGCGGGACCACCAGGACCCAGTACTTC; CDR3 protein: CSALLGSGTTRTQYF
V gene: TRBV11-2; clone size: many; J gene: TRBJ2-2; D gene: TRBD2; CDR3 DNA: TGTGCCAGCAGCTTAATGAGAGTACTAGCGGGAGGGCCCGGGGAGCTGTTTTTT; CDR3 protein: CASSLMRVLAGGPGELFF
V gene: TRBV27; clone size: many; J gene: TRBJ1-6; D gene: NA; CDR3 DNA: TGTGCCAGCAGTTTAGGGCAGGGTTGGACCTATAATTCACCCCTCCACTTT; CDR3 protein: CASSLGQGWTYNSPLHF
V gene: TRBV7-9; clone size: NA; J gene: TRBJ2-2; D gene: TRBD2; CDR3 DNA: TGTGCCAGCAGCTGGACTAGCGGGAGCGCCACCGGGGAGCTGTTTTTT; CDR3 protein: CASSWTSGSATGELFF
V gene: TRBV7-2; clone size: many; J gene: TRBJ1-1; D gene: NA; CDR3 DNA: TGTGCCAGCAGCCCCGGACACACTGAAGCTTTCTTT; CDR3 protein: CASSPGHTEAFF
V gene: TRBV7-8; clone size: NA; J gene: TRBJ2-1; D gene: NA; CDR3 DNA: TGTGCCAGCAGCTCCCAAGTGGCGTATGAGCAGTTCTTC; CDR3 protein: CASSSQVAYEQFF
V gene: TRBV7-8; clone size: NA; J gene: TRBJ1-3; D gene: NA; CDR3 DNA: TGTGCCAGCAGCCGGGGCTCAGCGGGAAACACCATATATTTT; CDR3 protein: CASSRGSAGNTIYF
V gene: TRBV14; clone size: NA; J gene: TRBJ2-3; D gene: NA; CDR3 DNA: TGTGCCAGCAGCCAAGTTTTGTCTAGCACAGATACGCAGTATTTT; CDR3 protein: CASSQVLSSTDTQYF
V gene: TRBV13; clone size: many; J gene: TRBJ1-4; D gene: TRBD1; CDR3 DNA: TGTGCCAGCAGCCGACTCCGGGACAGGAACGAAAAACTGTTTTTT; CDR3 protein: CASSRLRDRNEKLFF
V gene: TRBV3-1; clone size: many; J gene: TRBJ2-5; D gene: NA; CDR3 DNA: TGTGCCAGCAGCCAAGATCTGTCCCTGAGGGGCGGGGAGACCCAGTACTTC; CDR3 protein: CASSQDLSLRGGETQYF
V gene: TRBV2; clone size: many; J gene: TRBJ2-2; D gene: TRBD1; CDR3 DNA: TGTGCCAGCAGGCAGGGGGCTGCCGGGGAGCTGTTTTTT; CDR3 protein: CASRQGAAGELFF
V gene: TRBV20-1; clone size: NA; J gene: TRBJ1-6; D gene: NA; CDR3 DNA: TGCAGTGCTTCCTCAGAAGGGGTAGGAGGATCACCCCTCCACTTT; CDR3 protein: CSASSEGVGGSPLHF
V gene: TRBV20-1; clone size: NA; J gene: TRBJ1-1; D gene: NA; CDR3 DNA: TGCAGTGCTAGAAGGAACACTGAAGCTTTCTTC; CDR3 protein: CSARRNTEAFF
V gene: TRBV13; clone size: once; J gene: TRBJ2-1; D gene: NA; CDR3 DNA: TGTGCCAGCAGCCTCACTGCCGATAGCTCCTACAATGAGCAGTTCTTC; CDR3 protein: CASSLTADSSYNEQFF
V gene: TRBV12-3/TRBV12-4; clone size: many; J gene: TRBJ2-5; D gene: TRBD2; CDR3 DNA: TGTGCCAGCAGTAAGCTAGCGGGAGAAGAGACCCAGTACTTC; CDR3 protein: CASSKLAGEETQYF